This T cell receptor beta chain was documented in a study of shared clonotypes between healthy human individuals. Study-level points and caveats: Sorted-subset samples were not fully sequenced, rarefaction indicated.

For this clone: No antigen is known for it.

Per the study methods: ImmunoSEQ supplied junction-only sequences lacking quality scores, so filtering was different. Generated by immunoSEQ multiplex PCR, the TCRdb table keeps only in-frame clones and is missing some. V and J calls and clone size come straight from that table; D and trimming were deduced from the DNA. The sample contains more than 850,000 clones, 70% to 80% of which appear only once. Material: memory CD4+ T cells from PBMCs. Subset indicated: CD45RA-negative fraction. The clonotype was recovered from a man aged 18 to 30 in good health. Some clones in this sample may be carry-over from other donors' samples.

CDR3 DNA: TGCGCCAGCAGCTTCAACACAGATACGCAGTATTTT. Amino acids: CASSFNTDTQYF. The chain links TRBV5-1 to TRBJ2-3, with D unresolved. The CDR3 is made up of 12 amino acids. The ends were cut back, 2 bases at V and 2 bases at J, with 3 bases in the middle. The germline gives CDR1 SGHRS, CDR2 YFSETQ.